The clone carrying this T cell receptor beta chain has more than one count but fewer than ten. iRepertoire HTBI primers and Arm-PCR of CDR3 regions built TCR beta libraries. TCRdb independently ran MiXCR on the multiplex PCR reads; one entry per CDR3 protein. This sample yields 300,000 to 400,000 distinct CDR3 sequences, of which 15% to 20% are seen a single time; just under 30% belongs to the top ten. The time point denotes: persistent/refractory GD, antithyroid drugs over 5 years with positive TRAb. Extracted RNA from PBMCs served as the source of the TCR library. The sample comes from a study of regulatory T cells in long-lasting Graves disease. There are 14 residues in the CDR3. Trimming pared 6 bases from V and 4 bases from J, leaving 16 bases between. Germline values: CDR1 SEHNR, CDR2 FQNEAQ (reference sequence).

The source material was peripheral blood mononuclear cells (PBMCs), sampled when the disease was refractory, from a patient treated with antithyroid drugs. V is TRBV7-9 and J is TRBJ2-7; D possibly matches TRBD1 or TRBD2 (7 bases each). This sequence originates from a female donor with Graves disease. This chain's CDR3 is CASRQTGRGYEQYF. In DNA, the CDR3 is TGTGCCAGCAGACAGACAGGGAGGGGGTACGAGCAGTACTTC.